A single sample is the source of the 8 T cell receptor beta chains below, sequenced in a study of control samples from healthy donors and cancer patients. The assay was immunoSEQ multiplex PCR, and TCRdb's table has in-frame clones only and misses some. The data hold about 150,000 clones, with approximately 94% observed a single time. The sample consisted of blood. These receptors were taken from a man between 18 and 35 years old in good health.

As DNA, the CDR3 is TGTGCCAGCAGTTTATTAAAAGACAGGGGGCTTCTAAACTATGGCTACACCTTC. Protein sequence: CASSLLKDRGLLNYGYTF. V and J are TRBV28 and TRBJ1-2; 10 nucleotides agree with TRBD1. Germline V gives CDR1 MDHEN, CDR2 SYDVKM. This CDR3 is built from 18 residues. V trimming: 1 base; J trimming: 2 bases; junction bases outside the gene matches: 10.

The chain carries TRBV6-5 and TRBJ1-5; D perhaps matches TRBD1 (5 bases). V dropped 6 bases and J dropped 5 bases, with 17 bases sitting between them. The CDR3 contains 15 residues. In germline, CDR1 is MNHEY, CDR2 SVGAGI. The DNA of the CDR3 is TGTGCCAGCAGACGAACGGGGGGGACCGATCAGCCCCAGCATTTT. The encoded protein is CASRRTGGTDQPQHF.

This chain's CDR3 is CASSITNTGELFF. Written as DNA, the CDR3 is TGTGCCAGCAGCATAACGAACACCGGGGAGCTGTTTTTT. V is TRBV5-6 and J is TRBJ2-2; D gene uncertain. CDR1 SGHDT and CDR2 YYEEEE come from the germline V gene. The CDR3 is made up of 13 amino acids. The V and J ends lost 4 bases and 0 bases respectively, with 4 bases between them.

The chain has TRBV5-4 and TRBJ2-3; maybe TRBD1 (5 bases). Trimming took off 4 bases at V and 0 bases at J, with 15 bases between the two ends. Looked up from germline, CDR1 is SGHNT and CDR2 is YYREEE (reference sequence). CDR3 length: 16 amino acids. CDR3 nucleotide sequence: TGTGCCAGCAGCCCATCTAACAGGCGGAGCACAGATACGCAGTATTTT. Protein product: CASSPSNRRSTDTQYF.

The chain recombines TRBV21-1 with TRBJ1-2. TRBV21-1 is a documented pseudogene. The CDR3 has 16 residues. The CDR3 region has the DNA TGTGCCAGCAGCATAGAATCGAGGTGGGATGCCTATGGCTACACCTTC. As protein: CASSIESRWDAYGYTF.

The rearrangement uses TRBV24-1 and TRBJ2-1; maybe TRBD2 (6 bases). The CDR3 covers 12 residues. V dropped 3 bases and J dropped 12 bases, with 11 bases sitting between them. Germline values: CDR1 KGHDR, CDR2 SFDVKD. The CDR3 sequence: CATSDDGTWQFF. As DNA, the CDR3 is TGTGCCACCAGTGATGATGGGACTTGGCAGTTCTTC.

J is TRBJ1-1 and V is TRBV30; D is unresolved. The CDR3 has 12 amino acids. Trimming took 2 bases from V and 7 from J, leaving 11 bases between them. Germline V CDR1 and CDR2: GTSNPN, SVGIG (reference sequence). The CDR3 DNA is TGTGCCTGGAGTCTCCGGGTGGGTGAAGCTTTCTTT. Its translation is CAWSLRVGEAFF.

The CDR3 DNA is TGTGCCAGCAGCCGGGGGGTCGATATTAATGGTGAGCAGTTCTTC. Translating gives CASSRGVDINGEQFF. The chain employs TRBV6-5 and TRBJ2-1; 7 bases are shared with TRBD2. The CDR3 loop spans 15 amino acids. Germline-derived CDR1 and CDR2 are MNHEY and SVGAGI. The trim removed 6 bases at V and 9 bases at J, leaving 14 bases unmatched.